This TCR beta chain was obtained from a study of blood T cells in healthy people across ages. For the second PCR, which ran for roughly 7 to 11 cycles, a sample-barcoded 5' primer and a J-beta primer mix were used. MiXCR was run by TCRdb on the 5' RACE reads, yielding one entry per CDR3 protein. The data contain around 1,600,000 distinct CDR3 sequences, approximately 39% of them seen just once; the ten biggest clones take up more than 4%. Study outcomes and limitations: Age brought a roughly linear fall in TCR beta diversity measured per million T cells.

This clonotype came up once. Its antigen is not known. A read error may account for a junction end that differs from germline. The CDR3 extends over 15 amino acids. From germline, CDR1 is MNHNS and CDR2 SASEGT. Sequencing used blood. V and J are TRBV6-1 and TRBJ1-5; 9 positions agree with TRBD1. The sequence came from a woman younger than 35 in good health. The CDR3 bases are TGTGCCGGCAGTCCCCGGGACAGGGCGAATCAGCCCCAGCATTTT. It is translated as CAGSPRDRANQPQHF.